This T cell receptor beta chain emerged from a study of metastatic and nonmetastatic thyroid tumors. Study context: Thyroid patients, malignant and benign, had repertoires compared across blood and tumor or nodule tissue. Study observations and caveats: Malignant tumors reportedly showed significantly higher TCR beta diversity than benign nodules in both blood and tumor.

Trimming cost V 1 base and J 10 bases, with 16 bases left between them. This CDR3 is 15 amino acids long. Germline V gene data show CDR1 as LGHDT and CDR2 as YNNKEL (reference sequence). Per the authors' pipeline: Researchers built a distant-metastasis classifier for papillary thyroid cancer that drew on CDR3 differences across clinicopathological groups. From the PCR reads, TCRdb re-called clones with MiXCR. The V and J calls come from TCRdb's annotation, not from the publication. The sample yields about 23,000 clones, around 21% seen once. As regards this clone: What it recognizes is unknown.

Each patient came to thyroid surgery without any prior treatment (of any kind). The chain combines TRBV3-1 with TRBJ2-2; D not certain. Material for sequencing was blood. The receptor comes from a female donor with papillary thyroid cancer or a benign thyroid nodule (not recorded which). Some clones in this sample may be carry-over from other donors' samples. CDR3 region: CASSQGVMRMEELFF. The CDR3 DNA reads TGTGCCAGCAGCCAAGGGGTTATGAGGATGGAGGAGCTGTTTTTT.